Presented here are 27 T cell receptor beta chains from one specimen sequenced in a study of immune heterogeneity within non-small cell lung tumors. Multiplex PCR amplified the TCR beta CDR3 region. Its first round ran for 10 to 11 cycles with 32 V and 13 J primers. TCRdb ran MiXCR on the multiplex PCR reads and lists one entry per CDR3 protein. There are a few thousand distinct CDR3 sequences in the sample; under 25% occur only once, and 8.5% to 10% lies in the top ten. The template for each sample was roughly 610 ng of genomic DNA, which had been extracted from bulk tumor tissue. Surgeons took several biopsies per primary tumor, spaced far apart, during surgery. Patients underwent curative surgery for non-small cell lung cancer (untreated and newly diagnosed). The specimen sequenced was lung tumor tissue. The origin of the receptors is a woman aged 55-69 years with non-small cell lung cancer.

The table lists this clonotype with a few counts. The CDR3 protein is CASSVDGTSGSYNEQFF. As DNA, the CDR3 is TGTGCCAGCAGCGTAGATGGGACTAGCGGGTCCTACAATGAGCAGTTCTTC. J is TRBJ2-1 and V is TRBV9, with TRBD2 matching over 12 bases. Germline-derived CDR1 and CDR2 are SGDLS and YYNGEE. CDR3 length: 17 amino acids. J lost 1 base, V lost 0 bases, and 2 bases had no gene match.

This clonotype qualifies as medium-sized. This chain uses TRBV6-2 or TRBV6-3 with TRBJ2-3; 9 positions agree with TRBD2. Germline lookup yields CDR1 MNHEY and CDR2 SVGEGT. Trimming took 5 bases from V and 14 from J; bases not matched to a gene: 11. This CDR3 has 13 amino acids. In nucleotides, the CDR3 is TGTGCCAGCAGTAGGGGACTAGCCTCCAGGTGGTATTTT. It codes for CASSRGLASRWYF.

Judged by abundance, this clonotype is medium-sized (0.01 to 0.1%). This rearrangement joins TRBV6-1 to TRBJ2-7; no clear D. CDR3 length: 12 residues. V was shortened by 7 bases and J by 6 bases, with 13 bases between the two germline ends. Germline V CDR1 and CDR2: MNHNS, SASEGT. The CDR3 sequence: CASTSVGAEQYF. CDR3 bases: TGTGCCAGCACCTCGGTAGGTGCCGAGCAGTACTTC.

In the case of this clonotype: This may be a read error: a much more frequent sequence differs by one nucleotide. The chain carries TRBV29-1 and TRBJ2-3; no clear D gene. The closer fit of TRBJ1-5 to the DNA end suggests the J call may be wrong. Germline CDR1 is SQVTM and CDR2 is ANQGSEA. The CDR3 totals 12 residues. CDR3 DNA sequence: TGCAGCGTTGGGACTAGCACAGATACGCAGCATTTT. It yields the protein CSVGTSTDTQHF.

The chain employs TRBV7-9 and TRBJ2-3; D not certain. Between the trimmed V and J ends, which lost 4 bases and 3 bases, there was a span of 5 bases. The CDR3 extends over 12 amino acids. Germline V gives CDR1 SEHNR, CDR2 FQNEAQ (reference sequence). CDR3 in DNA: TGTGCCAGCAGCTGGGGAACAGATACGCAGTATTTT. It encodes CASSWGTDTQYF.

Notes on this clonotype: A much larger clonotype is one base distant, so this may be a read error. The J gene is TRBJ1-5, the V gene TRBV4-1; tentative D call: TRBD1 (6 bases). This CDR3 spans 15 amino acids. Germline V gene lookup returns CDR1 MGHRA and CDR2 YSYEKL. Here the CDR3 reads CASSQAGAASQLQHF. The DNA of the CDR3 is TGCGCCAGCAGCCAGGCAGGGGCTGCGAGTCAGCTCCAGCATTTT.

This clonotype appeared a few times. The CDR3 region has the DNA TGTGCCAGCAGTGCCCTGGCGGGGGGAGGTCGGCAAGAGACCCAGTACTTC. Translated: CASSALAGGGRQETQYF. The V and J genes are TRBV25-1 and TRBJ2-5; 8 bases match TRBD2. After removal of 4 bases from V and 2 bases from J, the junction contained 12 bases not matched to a gene. The length of the CDR3 is 17 residues. Germline-derived CDR1 and CDR2 are MGHDK and SYGVNS.

Worth noting for this clonotype: A clone one base away is much larger, so this may be a read error. This chain connects TRBV30 to TRBJ2-2; possibly TRBD1 or TRBD2 for D (5 bases each). This CDR3 is 16 amino acids long. Looked up from germline, CDR1 is GTSNPN and CDR2 is SVGIG (reference sequence). The CDR3 DNA reads as TGTTCCTGGAGTGTAGGGTTGCAGGGAGACACCGGGGAGCTGTTTTTT. Protein: CSWSVGLQGDTGELFF.

Note on this clonotype: This CDR3 fails to terminate in the conserved phenylalanine or tryptophan, so it likely reflects a read error. CDR3 sequence (DNA): TGTGCCAGCAGTAGCAGACTAGCGGGAGGGACAGATACGCAGTATTTG. Translating gives CASSSRLAGGTDTQYL. This sequence joins TRBV27 and TRBJ2-3; 14 bases match TRBD2. V lost 5 bases to trimming and J lost 3 bases; unmatched junction nucleotides: 4. This CDR3 spans 16 amino acids. Germline-derived CDR1 and CDR2 are MNHEY and SMNVEV (reference sequence).

By proportion, this clonotype is medium-sized (0.01 to 0.1%). This chain links TRBV20-1 with TRBJ1-6; D gene unclear. The CDR3 spans 13 residues. The V end lost 3 bases, the J end lost 4 bases, and 7 bases lay between the germline ends. Per germline, CDR1 DFQATT and CDR2 SNEGSKA (reference sequence). CDR3 sequence (DNA): TGCAGTGCTAGTGTGGGATATAATTCACCCCTCCACTTT. This gives the protein CSASVGYNSPLHF.

By frequency in the sample, this clonotype is medium-sized. The gene calls are TRBV6-1 and TRBJ1-4; 12 bases line up with TRBD1. Germline values: CDR1 MNHNS, CDR2 SASEGT. The CDR3 is 15 residues long. The junction had 7 bases not matched to a gene; V was cut back by 6 bases and J by 8 bases. The CDR3 nucleotides read TGTGCCAGCAGGCCCAGGGACAGGGGGCGGGAAAAACTGTTTTTT. Amino acid sequence: CASRPRDRGREKLFF.

By share of the sample, this clonotype is medium-sized (0.01 to 0.1%). The junction differs from germline at one of its ends, possibly a read error. The chain has TRBV19 and TRBJ2-7, with D possibly matching TRBD1 (6 bases). This CDR3 has 14 amino acids. Germline V gene lookup returns CDR1 LNHDA and CDR2 SQIVND (reference sequence). CDR3 protein: CASSIGQSSYEQYF. CDR3 DNA: TGTGCCAGTAGCATAGGACAGTCCTCCTACGAGCAGTACTTC.

Many counts were recorded for this clonotype. The gene calls are TRBV27 and TRBJ1-1; weak D call: TRBD1 (5 bases). The CDR3 consists of 14 residues. V lost 2 bases, J lost 4 bases, and 11 bases lay in between. Germline V gene lookup returns CDR1 MNHEY and CDR2 SMNVEV (reference sequence). The DNA of the CDR3 is TGTGCCAGCAGTTTACAGGGATACGGCACTGAAGCTTTCTTT. It yields the protein CASSLQGYGTEAFF.

This clonotype appeared many times. The V and J genes are TRBV9 and TRBJ2-1, with D possibly matching TRBD2 (5 bases). In germline, CDR1 is SGDLS, CDR2 YYNGEE. The CDR3 sequence is 15 residues long. Trimming took off 0 bases at V and 8 bases at J, with 15 bases between the two ends. This chain's CDR3 is CASSVAGTSVYEQFF. In DNA, the CDR3 is TGTGCCAGCAGCGTAGCCGGAACTAGTGTATATGAGCAGTTCTTC.

By share, this clonotype ranks as medium-sized. The V call is TRBV12-3 or TRBV12-4, the J call TRBJ2-1; 7 nucleotides align to TRBD2. This CDR3 has 13 amino acids. V shed 3 bases, J shed 9 bases, and the junction held 5 bases outside the gene matches. In nucleotides, the CDR3 is TGTGCCAGCAGTTTGCGGGAGAGGGGTGAGCAGTTCTTC. This sequence encodes CASSLRERGEQFF.

This clonotype ranks as medium-sized. This chain connects TRBV7-8 to TRBJ1-4; D may be TRBD1 (6 bases). V lost 4 bases and J lost 0, with 12 bases in between. CDR3 length equals 16 residues. Germline V lookup: CDR1 SGHVS, CDR2 FQNEAQ. Written as DNA, the CDR3 is TGTGCCAGCAGCTGGCCGACAGGATCAACTAATGAAAAACTGTTTTTT. Amino acid sequence: CASSWPTGSTNEKLFF. The full variable domain, completed using reference TRBV7-8 and TRBJ1-4, is GAGVSQSPRYKVAKRGQDVALRCDPISGHVSLFWYQQALGQGPEFLTYFQNEAQLDKSGLPSDRFFAERPEGSVSTLKIQRTQQEDSAVYLCASSWPTGSTNEKLFFGSGTQLSVL.

Sample share makes this clonotype medium-sized (0.01 to 0.1%). The chain recombines TRBV18 with TRBJ1-3; no firm D call. The CDR3 runs to 15 residues. The V end lost 1 base, the J end lost 0 bases, and 7 bases lay between the germline ends. The germline CDR1 and CDR2 sequences are KGHSH and LQKENI. The CDR3 loop is CASSPRVSSGNTIYF. DNA for the CDR3: TGTGCCAGCTCACCACGAGTAAGCTCTGGAAACACCATATATTTT.

The table lists this clonotype with many counts. The gene calls are TRBV2 and TRBJ2-7, with D maybe TRBD1 (7 bases). This CDR3 has 13 residues. Trimming took 6 bases from V and 7 from J, leaving 16 bases between them. The germline V gene encodes CDR1 SNHLY and CDR2 FYNNEI. CDR3 DNA: TGTGCCAGCAGCCCGGAGGGGGCGCGGGAGCAGTACTTC. Protein product: CASSPEGAREQYF.

In its sample, this clonotype is medium-sized. CDR3 in DNA: TGCGCCAGCAGCCAAGCACTAGCGGGAGGTTCTGGGGCCAACGTCCTGACTTTC. This gives the protein CASSQALAGGSGANVLTF. This chain joins TRBV4-3 and TRBJ2-6; 12 bases are shared with TRBD2. Trimming cost V 1 base and J 1 base; bases outside gene matches: 2. There are 18 residues in the CDR3. Germline lookup yields CDR1 LGHNA and CDR2 YSLEER.

By sample fraction, this clonotype is medium-sized. This sequence joins TRBV5-6 and TRBJ2-1; D gene uncertain. Trimming cost V 2 bases and J 8 bases, with 8 bases left between them. Per germline, CDR1 SGHDT and CDR2 YYEEEE. The length of the CDR3 is 12 residues. As DNA, the CDR3 is TGTGCCAGCAGCTTCTTTAGCCATGAGCAGTTCTTC. Amino acid sequence: CASSFFSHEQFF.

V gene TRBV20-1 combines with J gene TRBJ2-7; TRBD2 is a possible D gene (6 bases). This CDR3 spans 15 amino acids. Germline CDR1 and CDR2: DFQATT and SNEGSKA (reference sequence). V lost 5 bases and J lost 0, with 17 bases in between. The CDR3 sequence: CSAPRGGAVSYEQYF. CDR3 coding DNA: TGCAGTGCTCCCAGAGGAGGGGCGGTCTCCTACGAGCAGTACTTC.

Comment on this clonotype: A much larger clone differs from this one at a single base, so this may be a read error. The V gene is TRBV28, the J gene TRBJ2-2, with 8 positions matching TRBD2. The CDR3 spans 15 residues. The V segment lost 1 base and the J segment 6 bases; nucleotides outside the gene matches: 4. Germline CDR1 reads MDHEN; CDR2 reads SYDVKM. The CDR3 reads CASSLLTGGPGELFF. The CDR3 DNA is TGTGCCAGCAGTTTATTGACGGGAGGGCCCGGGGAGCTGTTTTTT.

To note about this clonotype: A single base separates this from a much larger clone, so it may be a read error. The chain is built from TRBV2 and TRBJ2-4; 11 bases map to TRBD2. Germline CDR1 is SNHLY and CDR2 is FYNNEI. The CDR3 is made up of 13 amino acids. The CDR3 DNA follows: TGTGCCAGCAGTTCACTCGGGACTAGCGGAAGAACTTTC. Encoded protein: CASSSLGTSGRTF.

By share, this clonotype counts as medium-sized. The genes are TRBV5-1 and TRBJ2-7; possibly TRBD1 for D (6 bases). The V gene lost 0 bases and the J gene lost 2 bases, with 9 bases spanning the gap. This CDR3 is 14 amino acids long. CDR1 and CDR2 (germline): SGHRS, YFSETQ. DNA of the CDR3: TGCGCCAGCAGCTTGGAAGGGGGAGCCTACGAGCAGTACTTC. This gives the protein CASSLEGGAYEQYF.

As concerns this clonotype: A much larger clone sits a single nucleotide away, making a read error possible. In DNA form, the CDR3 reads TGTGCCAGTAGTAGAGAAAGTACAGGGAATCAGTACTTC. It codes for CASSRESTGNQYF. The chain uses TRBV19 and TRBJ2-7, with a weak D call TRBD1 (6 bases). Looked up from germline, CDR1 is LNHDA and CDR2 is SQIVND (reference sequence). Trimming left V 4 bases short and J 10 bases short, with 17 bases between. The CDR3 runs to 13 residues.

Concerning this clonotype: One base away lies a much larger clone, so this may be a sequencing read error. In nucleotides, the CDR3 is TGTGCCAGCAGTTCTATCCCCCCCATCTTAAGGTACACCGGGGAGCTGTTTTTT. Its protein is CASSSIPPILRYTGELFF. The chain joins TRBV28 to TRBJ2-2; D unresolved. CDR3 length equals 18 residues. Germline CDR1 is MDHEN and CDR2 is SYDVKM. V was cut by 4 bases and J by 3 bases, with 21 bases left in between.

This clonotype is medium-sized by share. This chain uses TRBV7-9 with TRBJ1-1, with a tentative D call TRBD1 (6 bases). V shed 4 bases and J shed 8 bases, with 8 bases lying between them. The length of the CDR3 is 11 residues. Germline V CDR1 and CDR2: SEHNR, FQNEAQ (reference sequence). Written as DNA, the CDR3 is TGTGCCAGCAGCTACCAGGGGGAAGCTTTCTTT. Encoded protein: CASSYQGEAFF.